The 3 T cell receptor beta chains below were found in one sample sequenced in a study of CD8+ T cells in alopecia areata. Sequencing used cDNA as its template, made by extracting RNA and reverse transcribing it. Profiled with immunoSEQ multiplex PCR; TCRdb holds only in-frame clones, not every one. The table shows more than 150,000 clones, with approximately 50% occurring only once. Treatment defined: oral pan-JAK inhibitor, 5-10 mg twice daily. The source was CD8+ T cells sorted from blood, collected at roughly week 52, from a patient treated with tofacitinib. Receptors were obtained from a human donor with alopecia areata.

This chain links TRBV27 with TRBJ2-7; 8 bases are a match to TRBD2. Germline trimming cut 4 bases from V and 2 bases from J; bases unmatched to any gene: 4. The length of the CDR3 is 14 residues. The germline V gene has CDR1 MNHEY and CDR2 SMNVEV (reference sequence). The CDR3 nucleotides are TGTGCCAGCAGTTACGGGGGGGCCACCTACGAGCAGTACTTC. Its protein product is CASSYGGATYEQYF.

The chain recombines TRBV27 with TRBJ1-2; the D gene is possibly TRBD1 (6 bases). This CDR3 comprises 13 residues. Germline V lookup: CDR1 MNHEY, CDR2 SMNVEV (reference sequence). Trimming removed 8 bases from V and 5 bases from J, with 15 bases in between. The CDR3 protein is CASRVSRGYGYTF. CDR3 DNA sequence: TGTGCCAGCCGAGTATCCAGGGGATATGGCTACACCTTC.

V is TRBV9 and J is TRBJ1-2, with a possible D match to TRBD1 (6 bases). V lost 3 bases and J 4 bases, leaving 13 bases between the germline ends. This CDR3 has 14 residues. Germline CDR1 reads SGDLS; CDR2 reads YYNGEE. The CDR3 nucleotides read TGTGCCAGCAGCGCGGGGGCTGGTGGCTATGGCTACACCTTC. Amino acids: CASSAGAGGYGYTF.